The clone carrying this TCR beta chain was seen more than once but under ten times. The data originate from a study of human T cells and chemical hapten exposure. V dropped 3 bases and J dropped 5; count of bases not matched to a gene: 6. Germline values: CDR1 SGDLS, CDR2 YYNGEE. The CDR3 sequence is 14 residues long. Each CDR3 protein gets one entry after TCRdb re-called the RACE reads with MiXCR. The sample lists roughly 82,000 distinct CDR3 sequences, 12% occurring once. Sample time point: patch test 1, 2 weeks after DPC sensitization. The treatment: therapeutic diphenylcyclopropenone sensitization with weekly scalp DPC.

The receptor was derived from a woman aged 55-75 years with alopecia areata. Some clones in this sample may be carry-over from other donors' samples. Sample: whole blood, taken in connection with sensitization to the hapten diphenylcyclopropenone (DPC). V and J are TRBV9 and TRBJ2-7; 9 bases fit TRBD1. The CDR3 loop reads CASSAGQGINEQYF. The CDR3 DNA reads TGTGCCAGCAGCGCGGGACAGGGCATCAACGAGCAGTACTTC.